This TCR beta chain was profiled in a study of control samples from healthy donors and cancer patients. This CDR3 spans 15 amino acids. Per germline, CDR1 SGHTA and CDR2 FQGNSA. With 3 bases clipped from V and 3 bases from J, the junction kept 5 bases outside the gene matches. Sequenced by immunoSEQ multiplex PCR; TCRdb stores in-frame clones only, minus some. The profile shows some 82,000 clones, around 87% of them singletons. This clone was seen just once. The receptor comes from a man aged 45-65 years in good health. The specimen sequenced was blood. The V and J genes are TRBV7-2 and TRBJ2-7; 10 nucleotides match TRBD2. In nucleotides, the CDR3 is TGTGCCAGCAGCTTGATTTCTAGCGGGAGCTACGAGCAGTACTTC. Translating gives CASSLISSGSYEQYF. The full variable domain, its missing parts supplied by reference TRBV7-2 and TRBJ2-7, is GAGVSQSPSNKVTEKGKDVELRCDPISGHTALYWYRQSLGQGLEFLIYFQGNSAPDKSGLPSDRFSAERTGGSVSTLTIQRTQQEDSAVYLCASSLISSGSYEQYFGPGTRLTVT.